This TCR beta chain was identified during a study of blood T cell repertoires in COVID-19. Looking at the study overall: Researchers got acute and convalescent COVID-19 samples from the United States, Italy and Spain. T cells, B-cell-depleted T cells, or PBMCs provided the cDNA or gDNA that served as material.

Original analysis: How many nucleated cells were present was estimated from reference gene primer amplification. Some clones are missing from TCRdb's copy, which holds only in-frame ones; the method was immunoSEQ multiplex PCR. For V, J and clone size, that table is used; D and trimming come from the DNA. The data show roughly 70,000 clones, around 91% seen once. The sample holds one count of this clone. Trimming at V came to 6 bases and at J to 5 bases, leaving 9 bases not matched to a gene. The CDR3 loop spans 14 amino acids. Germline lookup yields CDR1 LNHNV and CDR2 YYDKDF (reference sequence). The gene calls are TRBV15 and TRBJ1-2; TRBD1 matches at 7 bases. This TCR was sampled from a human donor in a cohort sampled during active COVID-19. Sequencing input: peripheral blood. The CDR3 DNA reads as TGTGCCACCAGGTCGGAGACAGGGAAGTATGGCTACACCTTC. Its translation is CATRSETGKYGYTF.